The present T cell receptor (beta chain) was sequenced within a study of neurological immune-mediated disorders. With 10-nucleotide random UMIs included, cDNA was synthesized by 5'RACE. Via MiXCR, TCRdb re-called the 5' RACE reads, giving one row per CDR3 protein. The sample holds about 59,000 distinct CDR3 sequences, 10% to 15% seen once. This clonotype appeared many times. No antigen is known for it. The study built unsorted libraries from 2 million PBMCs kept at -80 C. Between the trimmed V and J ends, which lost 5 bases and 4 bases, there was a span of 14 bases. The germline CDR1 and CDR2 sequences are MNHEY and SMNVEV (reference sequence). The CDR3 covers 14 residues. Study outcomes and limitations: No CDR3 amino acid sequences recurred among expanded clones across subjects, suggesting private repertoires in all groups. HTLV-1-associated myelopathy displayed the greatest TCR clonal expansion, and multiple sclerosis exhibited the smallest, lower than that of healthy controls.

The chain combines TRBV27 with TRBJ1-2, with no clear D. The clonotype comes from a woman aged 55-70 years with HTLV-1-associated myelopathy (HAM/TSP). Sequences were obtained from PBMCs. The CDR3 loop reads CASSPREASYGYTF. The CDR3 DNA follows: TGTGCCAGCAGTCCGCGGGAGGCTAGCTATGGCTACACCTTC.